This passage covers 5 T cell receptor beta chains from one sample sequenced in a study of shared clonotypes between healthy human individuals. Here immunoSEQ multiplex PCR was the method, and the copy in TCRdb shows in-frame clones only, minus some. Among around 1.4 million clones listed, approximately 98.5% were seen once. The source material was naive CD4+ T cells sorted from blood. The subset is: CD45RA+ positively selected. The receptors were sampled from a man in his thirties or forties in good health.

This CDR3 reads CASSQSAGWNTEAFF. The CDR3 nucleotides are TGCGCCAGCAGTCAATCGGCGGGGTGGAACACTGAAGCTTTCTTT. The chain recombines TRBV23-1 with TRBJ1-1; no definite D call. TRBV23-1 is labeled an ORF, and its function is uncertain. V was trimmed by 0 bases and J by 1 base, leaving 9 bases between them. The CDR3 consists of 15 residues.

The chain combines TRBV9 with TRBJ1-2; TRBD1 matches at 11 bases. The germline V gene has CDR1 SGDLS and CDR2 YYNGEE. This CDR3 spans 15 amino acids. The trim removed 0 bases at V and 7 bases at J, leaving 5 bases unmatched. The CDR3 here is CASSVEGTGGFGYTF. CDR3 coding DNA: TGTGCCAGCAGCGTAGAAGGGACAGGGGGTTTTGGCTACACCTTC.

This chain uses TRBV4-2 with TRBJ1-5; tentative D call: TRBD1 (6 bases). Per the germline V gene, CDR1 is LGHNA and CDR2 is YNFKEQ. V was trimmed by 4 bases and J by 1 base, leaving 14 bases between them. The CDR3 has 16 residues. This chain's CDR3 is CASSLSWRGSNQPQHF. The CDR3 DNA sequence: TGTGCCAGCAGCCTCTCATGGAGGGGGAGCAATCAGCCCCAGCATTTT.

This chain joins TRBV6-1 and TRBJ2-3; D unclear. The CDR3 is 13 amino acids. V lost 4 bases, J lost 6 bases, and 11 bases lay in between. The germline CDR1 and CDR2 sequences are MNHNS and SASEGT. The CDR3 DNA reads TGTGCCAGCAGTGTGGATGGGCCCGATACGCAGTATTTT. As protein: CASSVDGPDTQYF.

This clone was observed once. The chain carries TRBV19 and TRBJ1-2; 9 nucleotides match TRBD1. CDR3 length: 16 residues. The V segment lost 4 bases and the J segment 7 bases; nucleotides outside the gene matches: 13. Germline-derived CDR1 and CDR2 are LNHDA and SQIVND (reference sequence). This CDR3 reads CASSTGPGTGSGGYTF. CDR3 nucleotide sequence: TGTGCCAGTAGTACCGGTCCCGGGACAGGGAGTGGTGGCTACACCTTC.